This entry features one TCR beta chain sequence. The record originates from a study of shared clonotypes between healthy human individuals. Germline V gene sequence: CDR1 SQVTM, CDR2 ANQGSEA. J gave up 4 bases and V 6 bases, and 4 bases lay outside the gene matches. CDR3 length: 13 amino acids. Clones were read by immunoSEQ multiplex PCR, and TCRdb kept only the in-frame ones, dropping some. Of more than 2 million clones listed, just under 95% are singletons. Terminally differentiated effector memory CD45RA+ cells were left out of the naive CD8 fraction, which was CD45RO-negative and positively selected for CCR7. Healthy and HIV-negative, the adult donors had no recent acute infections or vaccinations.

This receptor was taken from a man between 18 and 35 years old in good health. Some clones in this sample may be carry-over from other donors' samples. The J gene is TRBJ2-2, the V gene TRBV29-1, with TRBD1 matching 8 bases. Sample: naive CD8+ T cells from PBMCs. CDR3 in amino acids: CSVRDRTTGELFF. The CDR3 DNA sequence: TGCAGCGTGAGGGACAGGACCACCGGGGAGCTGTTTTTT.